The T cell receptor (beta chain) described here comes from a study of shared clonotypes between healthy human individuals (dated by TCRdb to 2020 to 2022). Describing the broader study: A couple of women and three men aged 18 to 49 years were included in the cohort. For each donor, three plates each were used for CD4 naive and CD4 memory, two plates were used for CD8 naive, and one plate was used for CD8 memory. To estimate repertoire size and how much clonotype sharing occurs between individuals, the study deeply sequenced the blood TCR repertoires of a handful of healthy adults. Different laboratories and diverse techniques were used to prepare libraries and sequence TCR repertoires, to increase sequencing depth and limit assay-specific biases. Between about 0.85 and 9.5 billion PBMCs per donor were obtained by leukapheresis.

The donors were healthy, HIV-negative adults who had no recently reported acute infections or vaccinations. Every donor was a Caucasian adult living in Nashville, Tennessee, USA. CD4+ T cells were enriched through magnetic negative selection, after which naive cells were positively selected on CD45RA and the remaining negative fraction served as the memory subset. Blood was obtained by leukapheresis, after which PBMCs were separated by Ficoll-Histopaque density gradient centrifugation and cryopreserved in liquid nitrogen vapor phase. Analytical flow cytometry was used to check the purity and quantity of each magnetically sorted T cell population. From each sorted fraction, genomic DNA was isolated and quantified by UV absorbance on a Nanodrop 2000c. A word on this clone: It has no known antigen specificity. It has no much larger one-base neighbor in the sample; base qualities were not kept.

For CDR1 and CDR2, the germline V gene lists SNHLY and FYNNEI. The CDR3 spans 16 residues, from the cysteine through the phenylalanine. Just CDR3 DNA is preserved here, 48 bases in frame from base 1. Germline trimming: 5 bases from V, 1 base from J; junction bases outside gene matches: 3. TCR CDR3 regions were amplified from genomic DNA by multiplex PCR using the deep immunoSEQ assay. Genomic DNA extracted from each cell subset was distributed evenly over all wells of several immunoSEQ 96-well plates, and each plate served as one replicate. Each replicate PCR for sorted subsets received approximately 220 ng genomic DNA, equal to tens of thousands of T cell genomes. The purified libraries were quantified using a Qubit 3.0 fluorometer, sized with a Bioanalyzer 2100, and then quantified again using the KAPA Library Quantification kit. A separate single-read 150-cycle Illumina NextSeq 550 flow cell was used to sequence each immunoSEQ 96-well plate. Per the original workflow: Because the immunoSEQ output included only junctional sequences and no quality scores, the filtering could not be the same as the filtering used for full-length reads. To assign V/J genes and CDR3, sequences were annotated using PyIR, a Python wrapper for IgBLAST v1.9, with IMGT germline references. Reads were removed for weak V/J assignments (E-value above 1e-6), missing CDR3, stop codons, out-of-frame junctions, or ambiguous translated residues. V3J clonotypes were defined by identical inferred V gene, J gene, and CDR3 amino acid sequence. Percentage overlap between repertoires was calculated by dividing the number of shared unique clonotypes by the size of the smaller repertoire. Richness of each repertoire was evaluated using RTK rarefaction, the Chao1 estimator, and Recon v2.1 estimates of unobserved clonotypes. Generation probabilities for all TCRbeta clonotypes obtained by the gDNA method from a handful of donors were computed using OLGA. TCRdb provides this immuneACCESS table in a form limited to in-frame rearrangements. Some clones are lacking; in checked studies, under half of them reflect an unresolved V gene, and why the rest are absent is not known. That table gives V, J and clone size, and the DNA gave D and trimming. This sample gives over a million clones in total; roughly 74% of them show up just once. The ten largest account for about 0.52% of the sample.

General findings and caveats noted by the study authors: Based on pairwise subsampling, the degree of clonotype sharing among donors was expected to be affected by sequencing depth. Sampling was restricted to blood, and TCR repertoires in tissue are likely to differ from TCR repertoires in blood. When a handful of donors were compared, the shared fraction of clonotypes was approximately 5% for naive CD4, roughly 3.4% for naive CD8, about 2.4% for memory CD4, and roughly 0.4% for memory CD8. Incomplete sequencing was indicated by rarefaction of sorted-subset datasets, despite the large sequencing depth. Higher generation probabilities were observed for clonotypes shared by all four sorted-subset donors than for non-shared clonotypes. The small number of donors limited the genetic and exposure-history diversity represented. Naive subsets generally had larger estimated clonotype richness than memory subsets.

Material for sequencing was memory CD4+ T cells from PBMCs. The label giving this sample's cell subset or site can be read as: CD45RA-negative fraction. This TCR derives from a man between 18 and 29 years old in good health. Some clones in this sample may be carry-over from other donors' samples. The chain was built from TRBV2 and TRBJ1-5; a stretch of 12 junction bases matches TRBD1. The CDR3 protein is CASSRDRGRSNQPQHF. The bases are TGTGCCAGCAGTCGGGACAGGGGGCGAAGCAATCAGCCCCAGCATTTT.